These 32 T cell receptor beta chains came from one sample sequenced in a study of cytomegalovirus exposure and HLA in healthy donors. Primers: 60 Vbeta forward and 13 Jbeta reverse. Clones were read by immunoSEQ multiplex PCR, and TCRdb kept only the in-frame ones, dropping some. The table has fewer than 150,000 clones, about 80% seen once. Sequenced material: PBMCs. These receptors originate from a woman aged 40 to 55 in good health and CMV-seropositive.

This rearrangement joins TRBV27 to TRBJ2-7; 7 bases match TRBD1. This CDR3 spans 13 amino acids. V trimming: 6 bases; J trimming: 2 bases; junction bases outside the gene matches: 4. Per the germline V gene, CDR1 is MNHEY and CDR2 is SMNVEV (reference sequence). Here the CDR3 DNA reads TGTGCCAGCAGGCTACAGGGGACCTACGAGCAGTACTTC. Protein sequence: CASRLQGTYEQYF.

This chain connects TRBV7-2 to TRBJ2-5; TRBD1 might be the D (6 bases). Deletions cut 1 base from V and 4 bases from J, with 19 bases between. The CDR3 is 17 residues long. Germline CDR1 is SGHTA and CDR2 is FQGNSA. The CDR3, as DNA: TGTGCCAGCAGCTTAGAAGGACCGGGCTGGGGGCGAGAGACCCAGTACTTC. Protein: CASSLEGPGWGRETQYF.

The J gene is TRBJ2-3, the V gene TRBV5-1; 10 bases align to TRBD2. The germline gives CDR1 SGHRS, CDR2 YFSETQ. The CDR3 totals 19 residues. V shed 1 base, J shed 0 bases, and the junction held 11 bases outside the gene matches. In nucleotides, the CDR3 is TGCGCCAGCAGCTTGAGGGTAGCGGGGGGTCTAGCTAGCACAGATACGCAGTATTTT. This translates into CASSLRVAGGLASTDTQYF.

This clone was detected a few times. The chain carries TRBV6-1 and TRBJ2-5, with TRBD2 matching 8 bases. V lost 1 base to trimming and J lost 3 bases; unmatched junction nucleotides: 1. CDR1 is MNHNS and CDR2 is SASEGT in the germline V gene. The CDR3 is 14 residues long. The CDR3 loop reads CASSEGGLEETQYF. The CDR3 region has the DNA TGTGCCAGCAGTGAAGGGGGACTAGAAGAGACCCAGTACTTC.

V gene TRBV9 combines with J gene TRBJ2-4, with a weak D call TRBD1 (5 bases). This CDR3 has 14 residues. V lost 0 bases to trimming and J lost 6 bases, with 10 bases between them. The germline V gene has CDR1 SGDLS and CDR2 YYNGEE. DNA for the CDR3: TGTGCCAGCAGCGTAGGTGGTCAGGGAAACATTCAGTACTTC. This sequence encodes CASSVGGQGNIQYF. Looking up the rest from reference TRBV9 and TRBJ2-4 gives the full variable domain: DSGVTQTPKHLITATGQRVTLRCSPRSGDLSVYWYQQSLDQGLQFLIQYYNGEERAKGNILERFSAQQFPDLHSELNLSSLELGDSALYFCASSVGGQGNIQYFGAGTRLSVL.

On this clone: Other DNA sequences of this sample code for an identical CDR3. This chain links TRBV10-3 with TRBJ2-7, with 14 bases fitting TRBD2. With V trimmed by 9 bases and J by 3 bases, 4 bases remained unmatched. This CDR3 has 14 amino acids. Looked up from germline, CDR1 is ENHRY and CDR2 is SYGVKD. The CDR3 sequence: CAISGTSGSYEQYF. In nucleotides, the CDR3 is TGTGCCATTTCGGGGACTAGCGGGAGCTACGAGCAGTACTTC.

This clone was observed a handful of times. The V call is TRBV30, the J call TRBJ2-7; tentatively, D is TRBD2 (7 bases). V shed 7 bases and J shed 2 bases, with 12 bases lying between them. Germline CDR1 and CDR2: GTSNPN and SVGIG (reference sequence). CDR3 length: 12 amino acids. CDR3 loop: CALGGAPYEQYF. CDR3 nucleotides: TGTGCCTTGGGGGGGGCGCCCTACGAGCAGTACTTC. Drawing the rest from reference TRBV30 and TRBJ2-7, the complete variable domain is SQTIHQWPATLVQPVGSPLSLECTVEGTSNPNLYWYRQAAGRGLQLLFYSVGIGQISSEVPQNLSASRPQDRQFILSSKKLLLSDSGFYLCALGGAPYEQYFGPGTRLTVT.

The V gene is TRBV10-1, the J gene TRBJ2-3, with 8 bases identical to TRBD2. This CDR3 has 15 residues. The ends lost 5 bases at V and 2 bases at J; junction bases unmatched: 6. The V gene's germline CDR1 is WNHNN and CDR2 SYGVQD (reference sequence). The CDR3 DNA follows: TGCGCCAGCAGTACAAGCGGGGGCAACACAGATACGCAGTATTTT. Protein: CASSTSGGNTDTQYF.

The chain joins TRBV19 to TRBJ2-5; 15 nucleotides match TRBD2. The germline V gene has CDR1 LNHDA and CDR2 SQIVND (reference sequence). The CDR3 runs 17 residues. Unmatched junction bases numbered 8, after V lost 4 bases and J lost 5 bases. CDR3 residues: CASSTRTSGRAGETQYF. The CDR3 region has the DNA TGTGCCAGTAGTACAAGGACTAGCGGGAGGGCCGGGGAGACCCAGTACTTC. The variable domain in full, completed from reference TRBV19 and TRBJ2-5, reads DGGITQSPKYLFRKEGQNVTLSCEQNLNHDAMYWYRQDPGQGLRLIYYSQIVNDFQKGDIAEGYSVSREKKESFPLTVTSAQKNPTAFYLCASSTRTSGRAGETQYFGPGTRLLVL.

This clone has a single count. This chain links TRBV5-1 with TRBJ1-1; 9 nucleotides line up with TRBD1. CDR1 is SGHRS, CDR2 YFSETQ, per germline. Losses at the gene ends were 4 bases for V and 4 bases for J; bases not matched to a gene: 5. CDR3 length: 14 residues. This chain's CDR3 is CASSQGQGGTEAFF. CDR3 DNA sequence: TGCGCCAGCAGCCAGGGACAGGGTGGCACTGAAGCTTTCTTT. The full variable domain, with the rest looked up from reference TRBV5-1 and TRBJ1-1, is KAGVTQTPRYLIKTRGQQVTLSCSPISGHRSVSWYQQTPGQGLQFLFEYFSETQRNKGNFPGRFSGRQFSNSRSEMNVSTLELGDSALYLCASSQGQGGTEAFFGQGTRLTVV.

The CDR3 sequence: CASSWDRDQPQHF. The CDR3, as DNA: TGTGCCAGCAGCTGGGACAGGGATCAGCCCCAGCATTTT. The chain carries TRBV5-8 and TRBJ1-5; 9 bases fit TRBD1. Trimming at V came to 3 bases and at J to 5 bases, leaving 0 bases not matched to a gene. This CDR3 has 13 amino acids. The V gene's germline CDR1 is SGHTS and CDR2 YDEGEE.

The CDR3 sequence: CASSHRAFF. In nucleotides, the CDR3 is TGTGCCAGCAGCCACAGGGCTTTCTTT. The J gene is TRBJ1-1, the V gene TRBV3-1 (or the pseudogene TRBV3-2); no reliable D call. Trimming cost V 3 bases and J 11 bases, with 4 bases left between them. CDR3 length equals 9 residues. CDR1 is LGHDT, CDR2 YNNKEL, per germline (reference sequence).

The V and J genes are TRBV4-3 and TRBJ2-6; no clear D. CDR1 is LGHNA, CDR2 YSLEER, per germline. The V gene lost 0 bases and the J gene lost 0 bases, with 6 bases spanning the gap. The CDR3 sequence is 16 residues long. CDR3: CASSQEALSGANVLTF. The CDR3 nucleotides are TGCGCCAGCAGCCAAGAGGCCCTCTCTGGGGCCAACGTCCTGACTTTC.

The CDR3 bases are TGTGCCAGCTCAAAACAGGGGGCCTACGAGCAGTACTTC. It codes for CASSKQGAYEQYF. The gene calls are TRBV18 and TRBJ2-7; 8 positions match TRBD1. CDR3 length: 13 residues. J lost 2 bases, V lost 5 bases, and 2 bases had no gene match. Per germline, CDR1 KGHSH and CDR2 LQKENI. Variable domain in full (rest from reference TRBV18 and TRBJ2-7): NAGVMQNPRHLVRRRGQEARLRCSPMKGHSHVYWYRQLPEEGLKFMVYLQKENIIDESGMPKERFSAEFPKEGPSILRIQQVVRGDSAAYFCASSKQGAYEQYFGPGTRLTVT.

This chain uses TRBV7-6 with TRBJ2-7; 9 bases are shared with TRBD2. After removal of 5 bases from V and 2 bases from J, the junction contained 4 bases not matched to a gene. Per the germline V gene, CDR1 is SGHVS and CDR2 is FNYEAQ. The CDR3 is made up of 14 amino acids. The CDR3 here is CASSPTSGAYEQYF. In DNA, the CDR3 is TGTGCCAGCAGCCCGACTAGCGGAGCCTACGAGCAGTACTTC.

The chain couples TRBV5-6 to TRBJ1-5; 11 bases are shared with TRBD1. Trimming at V came to 4 bases and at J to 4 bases, leaving 1 base not matched to a gene. CDR3 length: 14 residues. The germline V gene encodes CDR1 SGHDT and CDR2 YYEEEE. The CDR3 nucleotides are TGTGCCAGCAGCCGGGACAGGGGGAATCAGCCCCAGCATTTT. Protein product: CASSRDRGNQPQHF.

This rearrangement joins TRBV30 to TRBJ2-3; TRBD2 matches 8 bases. The CDR3 is made up of 16 amino acids. CDR1 GTSNPN and CDR2 SVGIG come from the germline V gene (reference sequence). Losses at the gene ends were 2 bases for V and 3 bases for J; bases not matched to a gene: 10. The CDR3 loop is CAWSRGTRGGTDTQYF. Written as DNA, the CDR3 is TGTGCCTGGAGTCGAGGGACTAGGGGCGGTACAGATACGCAGTATTTT.

The gene calls are TRBV7-2 and TRBJ2-2; 8 bases map to TRBD1. The CDR3 contains 18 residues. Trimming took 2 bases from V and 2 from J; bases not matched to a gene: 10. Germline V gives CDR1 SGHTA, CDR2 FQGNSA. CDR3 sequence (DNA): TGTGCCAGCAGCTTAAAATTTGGGACAGGACCTAACACCGGGGAGCTGTTTTTT. Its translation is CASSLKFGTGPNTGELFF.

Here the CDR3 reads CASSGSLTGGEGTEAFF. In DNA, the CDR3 is TGTGCCAGCAGTGGATCGCTTACAGGGGGCGAGGGCACTGAAGCTTTCTTT. The chain has TRBV6-1 and TRBJ1-1; the match to TRBD1 covers 9 bases. Germline V lookup: CDR1 MNHNS, CDR2 SASEGT. V shed 4 bases and J 4 bases; nucleotides not matched to a gene: 13. The CDR3 extends over 17 amino acids.

The rearrangement uses TRBV4-3 and TRBJ2-7; a weak D match, TRBD1 (6 bases). CDR3 length: 14 residues. CDR1 LGHNA and CDR2 YSLEER come from the germline V gene. With 0 bases removed from V and 6 bases from J, the gap between germline ends came to 12 bases. DNA for the CDR3: TGCGCCAGCAGCCAAGAATGGGGGCTAGGCGAGCAGTACTTC. This translates into CASSQEWGLGEQYF.

The CDR3: CASSLGSGRSEQYF. CDR3 nucleotides: TGTGCCAGCAGCTTAGGGAGCGGGAGAAGTGAGCAGTACTTC. The chain is built from TRBV7-2 and TRBJ2-7; 8 nucleotides match TRBD2. V shed 1 base and J 7 bases; nucleotides not matched to a gene: 6. The CDR3 loop spans 14 amino acids. The germline V gene encodes CDR1 SGHTA and CDR2 FQGNSA.

This rearrangement joins TRBV18 to TRBJ1-5; a weak D match, TRBD1 (5 bases). CDR3 size: 15 residues. Per the germline V gene, CDR1 is KGHSH and CDR2 is LQKENI. V lost 3 bases to trimming and J lost 5 bases, with 14 bases between them. The CDR3 nucleotides read TGTGCCAGCTCACCGGGGCAGGGCGCCCATCAGCCCCAGCATTTT. It specifies CASSPGQGAHQPQHF.

This clone was found once. The chain has TRBV5-4 and TRBJ2-5; TRBD1 matches at 11 bases. CDR1 is SGHNT, CDR2 YYREEE, per germline (reference sequence). Trimming at V came to 4 bases and at J to 5 bases, leaving 7 bases not matched to a gene. The CDR3 runs 15 residues. This CDR3 is CASSTGQGAWETQYF. The CDR3 DNA reads TGTGCCAGCAGCACCGGACAGGGGGCATGGGAGACCCAGTACTTC.

About this clone itself: The sample contains more than one DNA sequence encoding this CDR3. This sequence joins TRBV5-1 and TRBJ2-7; 11 positions match TRBD1. The J segment lost 7 bases and the V segment lost 4 bases, leaving 7 bases of the junction unmatched. The CDR3 sequence is 14 residues long. The germline CDR1 and CDR2 sequences are SGHRS and YFSETQ. The CDR3 is CASSRGQGVGEQYF. CDR3 coding DNA: TGCGCCAGCAGCCGGGGACAGGGGGTAGGTGAGCAGTACTTC.

The chain has TRBV7-6 and TRBJ2-5, with 7 nucleotides matching TRBD1. This CDR3 region has 13 residues. The V and J ends lost 5 bases and 5 bases, in that order; junction bases with no gene match: 5. Germline V gives CDR1 SGHVS, CDR2 FNYEAQ. The CDR3 loop is CASSLTGFETQYF. In nucleotides, the CDR3 is TGTGCCAGCAGCCTGACAGGGTTTGAGACCCAGTACTTC. Based on the CDR3 plus reference TRBV7-6 and TRBJ2-5, the full variable domain is GAGVSQSPRYKVTKRGQDVALRCDPISGHVSLYWYRQALGQGPEFLTYFNYEAQQDKSGLPNDRFSAERPEGSISTLTIQRTEQRDSAMYRCASSLTGFETQYFGPGTRLLVL.

This clone was detected a few times. V gene TRBV11-2 combines with J gene TRBJ2-3; the D is unclear. Trimming removed 5 bases from V and 4 bases from J, with 13 bases in between. The V gene's germline CDR1 is SGHAT and CDR2 FQNNGV. CDR3 length: 14 amino acids. The DNA for the CDR3 is TGTGCCAGCAGCAGACTTTCAAGTGCAGATACGCAGTATTTT. As protein: CASSRLSSADTQYF.

The table lists this clone with a count of one. The chain joins TRBV18 to TRBJ2-5, with 9 bases fitting TRBD1. In germline, CDR1 is KGHSH, CDR2 LQKENI. Germline trimming cut 0 bases from V and 3 bases from J; bases unmatched to any gene: 2. The CDR3 length is 15 residues. The CDR3 region has the DNA TGTGCCAGCTCACCACCGGGGACAGGGAAAGAGACCCAGTACTTC. Translation gives CASSPPGTGKETQYF.

The chain uses TRBV6-5 and TRBJ2-1, with TRBD2 matching 9 bases. Germline values: CDR1 MNHEY, CDR2 SVGAGI. V was pared by 2 bases and J by 15 bases, with 8 bases of the junction left unmatched. The CDR3 spans 13 residues. CDR3 nucleotide sequence: TGTGCCAGCAGTTACGCGCGGGGGGGCTCCCGGTTCTTC. Translated, it gives CASSYARGGSRFF.

The chain employs TRBV27 and TRBJ2-1; 12 bases match TRBD1. This CDR3 is 19 amino acids long. V dropped 5 bases and J dropped 0; count of bases not matched to a gene: 11. Germline values: CDR1 MNHEY, CDR2 SMNVEV (reference sequence). CDR3 protein: CASSRGTGGALSSYNEQFF. DNA of the CDR3: TGTGCCAGCAGTCGAGGGACAGGGGGCGCTTTGTCCTCCTACAATGAGCAGTTCTTC.

V is TRBV10-2 and J is TRBJ1-1, with TRBD1 matching 8 bases. Looked up from germline, CDR1 is WSHSY and CDR2 is SAAADI. This CDR3 is 15 amino acids long. The V gene end was trimmed by 5 bases and the J gene end by 0 bases; junction bases not matched to a gene: 5. The CDR3, as DNA: TGCGCCAGCAGTATTCGGACAGGGATGAACACTGAAGCTTTCTTT. Its translation: CASSIRTGMNTEAFF.

V gene TRBV5-4 combines with J gene TRBJ2-1; 9 bases are a match to TRBD2. Germline CDR1 SGHNT, CDR2 YYREEE (reference sequence). This CDR3 has 16 residues. V lost 4 bases to trimming and J lost 7 bases; unmatched junction nucleotides: 12. The CDR3 sequence is CASSPPGLAGKNEQFF. In nucleotides, the CDR3 is TGTGCCAGCAGCCCCCCGGGCCTAGCGGGAAAGAATGAGCAGTTCTTC.

V is TRBV7-3 and J is TRBJ1-3, with TRBD1 as a possible D gene (5 bases). The CDR3 length is 12 residues. Germline loops: CDR1 SGHTA, CDR2 FQGTGA. Trimming shortened V by 4 bases and J by 4 bases, and 5 bases separated the two germline ends. CDR3 in DNA: TGTGCCAGCAGCTCAGGGGGAAACACCATATATTTT. This sequence encodes CASSSGGNTIYF.